This T cell receptor (beta chain) originates from a study of blood T cell repertoires in COVID-19. At the level of the study: Sample material is recorded as cDNA or gDNA derived from T cells, B-cell-depleted T cells, or PBMCs.

The CDR3 covers 13 residues. The V end was cut by 5 bases, the J end by 4 bases, with 12 bases between. Germline lookup yields CDR1 MDHEN and CDR2 SYDVKM. The data were produced by immunoSEQ multiplex PCR, yet TCRdb's version contains in-frame clones alone and is incomplete. The table records about 100,000 clones, approximately 86% of them present only once. This TCR came from a human donor in a cohort sampled during active COVID-19. The chain links TRBV28 to TRBJ2-7, with no clear D. Sequences were obtained from peripheral blood. The CDR3 sequence is CASSPPTPYEQYF. The CDR3 coding sequence is TGTGCCAGCAGTCCGCCGACACCGTACGAGCAGTACTTC.